This is a list of T cell receptor beta chains from one sample in a study of CD8 T cells in Susac syndrome. TCRdb redid the calling of the immunoSEQ multiplex PCR reads with MiXCR, one entry per CDR3 protein. Seen here are about 190,000 distinct CDR3 sequences, under 97% observed once, and the top ten hold roughly 0.093%. Sequences were obtained from CD4+ T cells from PBMCs. All receptors come from a human donor with Susac syndrome. Both conserved end residues are part of each CDR3. The D gene is left open where the match is weak. Some rows have no size entry. The others give once, few or many, or a class for an expanded clone.

D: .; V: TRBV19; size: once; J: TRBJ2-1; DNA: TGTGCCAGTAGTATAGGAGGGCCCAATGAGCAGTTCTTC; CDR3: CASSIGGPNEQFF
D: TRBD1; V: TRBV3-1; size: .; J: TRBJ2-7; DNA: TGTGCCAGCAGCCTTAGGACAGGGACCTACGAGCAGTACTTC; CDR3: CASSLRTGTYEQYF
D: .; V: TRBV6-5; size: .; J: TRBJ1-1; DNA: TGTGCCAGCAGTTACCGGGGCAGTAACACTGAAGCTTTCTTT; CDR3: CASSYRGSNTEAFF
D: .; V: TRBV14; size: few; J: TRBJ1-2; DNA: TGTGCCAGCAGCGGTTATGGCTACACCTTC; CDR3: CASSGYGYTF
D: TRBD1; V: TRBV6-5; size: .; J: TRBJ1-4; DNA: TGTGCCAGCAGTTACGTCGGACAGGGAGAGGAAAAACTGTTTTTT; CDR3: CASSYVGQGEEKLFF
D: .; V: TRBV27; size: .; J: TRBJ1-2; DNA: TGTGCTGCGGCGAAGCAGGGTGACTATGGCTACACCTTC; CDR3: CAAAKQGDYGYTF
D: .; V: TRBV2; size: .; J: TRBJ2-3; DNA: TGTGCCAGCAGTGGAGGGCCCCTCACAGATACGCAGTATTTT; CDR3: CASSGGPLTDTQYF
D: .; V: TRBV7-7; size: .; J: TRBJ1-5; DNA: TGTGCCAGCAGCTTAGTCAGGGATAGCAATCAGCCCCAGCATTTT; CDR3: CASSLVRDSNQPQHF
D: TRBD1; V: TRBV19; size: .; J: TRBJ2-3; DNA: TGTGCCAGTTGGAGCAGGGGGCTCGAAACAGATACGCAGTATTTT; CDR3: CASWSRGLETDTQYF
D: .; V: TRBV27; size: .; J: TRBJ2-5; DNA: TGTGCCAGCACCAGGACGGGGAGTCGGCAAGAGACCCAGTACTTC; CDR3: CASTRTGSRQETQYF
D: .; V: TRBV7-8; size: .; J: TRBJ1-5; DNA: TGTGCCAGCAGCTACCGGGACTCCCGCCAGCCCCAGCATTTT; CDR3: CASSYRDSRQPQHF
D: .; V: TRBV6-6; size: .; J: TRBJ2-7; DNA: TGTGCCAGCAGTTATTCGTCGGGACAAGGCTACGAGCAGTACTTC; CDR3: CASSYSSGQGYEQYF
D: .; V: TRBV3-1; size: .; J: TRBJ2-3; DNA: TGTGCCAGCAGCCAATCATTCACGGAGGGGGTCCTCACAGATACGCAGTATTTT; CDR3: CASSQSFTEGVLTDTQYF
D: TRBD1; V: TRBV7-2; size: .; J: TRBJ1-5; DNA: TGTGCCAGCAGCCGTCCAGGGGGTCAGCCCCAGCATTTT; CDR3: CASSRPGGQPQHF
D: TRBD2; V: TRBV7-2; size: .; J: TRBJ2-3; DNA: TGTGCCAGCAGCTTAGAGAGCGGGGGGGCTAGAGATACGCAGTATTTT; CDR3: CASSLESGGARDTQYF
D: TRBD2; V: TRBV30; size: .; J: TRBJ2-1; DNA: TGTGCCTGGAGTGTATCTAGCGGGGAGGTGGAGCAGTTCTTC; CDR3: CAWSVSSGEVEQFF
D: TRBD1; V: TRBV20-1; size: .; J: TRBJ2-2; DNA: TGCAGTGCTGGGGCGACAGGGCGCAACACCGGGGAGCTGTTTTTT; CDR3: CSAGATGRNTGELFF
D: .; V: TRBV15; size: once; J: TRBJ2-2; DNA: TGTGCCACCAGCAGAGTCTCCGGGACTCAGTTAGCGCTGTTTTTT; CDR3: CATSRVSGTQLALFF
D: TRBD2; V: TRBV27; size: .; J: TRBJ2-7; DNA: TGTGCCAGCAGTTCACCCCGGACTAGCGGGGTCCCATACGAGCAGTACTTC; CDR3: CASSSPRTSGVPYEQYF
D: .; V: TRBV7-2; size: once; J: TRBJ1-5; DNA: TGTGCCAGCAGCTTATCCCGCAGTAGCAATCAGCCCCAGCATTTT; CDR3: CASSLSRSSNQPQHF
D: .; V: TRBV12-3/TRBV12-4; size: few; J: TRBJ1-5; DNA: TGTGCCAGCAGCCGCGCAGGGAGCAATCAGCCCCAGCATTTT; CDR3: CASSRAGSNQPQHF
D: .; V: TRBV19; size: once; J: TRBJ1-2; DNA: TGTGCCAGTAGTGTGCAGGGAGGTGGCTACACCTTC; CDR3: CASSVQGGGYTF
D: TRBD2; V: TRBV29-1; size: .; J: TRBJ2-3; DNA: TGCAGCGCTAGCGGGGGGGCCATAGATACGCAGTATTTT; CDR3: CSASGGAIDTQYF
D: .; V: TRBV2; size: .; J: TRBJ2-1; DNA: TGTGCCAGCAGGGCAGACCAGGCCTCTTACAATGAGCAGTTCTTC; CDR3: CASRADQASYNEQFF
D: .; V: TRBV4-2; size: .; J: TRBJ1-2; DNA: TGTGCCAGCAGCCAAGACCCGACGGGCTATGGCTACACCTTC; CDR3: CASSQDPTGYGYTF
D: .; V: TRBV4-1; size: .; J: TRBJ1-1; DNA: TGCGCCAGCAGCCAATCTCCCGGGACGCCGAACACTGAAGCTTTCTTT; CDR3: CASSQSPGTPNTEAFF
D: .; V: TRBV9; size: .; J: TRBJ1-4; DNA: TGTGCCAGCAGCGTAGGCACAGGAGAGGAAAAACTGTTTTTT; CDR3: CASSVGTGEEKLFF
D: TRBD1; V: TRBV10-3; size: .; J: TRBJ2-5; DNA: TGTGCCATCAGTGTCGACAGGGTAGAGACCCAGTACTTC; CDR3: CAISVDRVETQYF
D: TRBD1; V: TRBV6-5; size: .; J: TRBJ1-2; DNA: TGTGCCAGCAGTTACTCCGGCCAGGGGGCGTTCGGCTACACCTTC; CDR3: CASSYSGQGAFGYTF
D: .; V: TRBV12-3/TRBV12-4; size: .; J: TRBJ1-5; DNA: TGTGCCAGCAGTTCTTCCGTGACAAATCAGCCCCAGCATTTT; CDR3: CASSSSVTNQPQHF
D: .; V: TRBV7-8; size: .; J: TRBJ2-2; DNA: TGTGCCAGCCCATCTTTACCGGGGACGAACACCGGGGAGCTGTTTTTT; CDR3: CASPSLPGTNTGELFF
D: .; V: TRBV12-3/TRBV12-4; size: .; J: TRBJ1-5; DNA: TGTGCCAGCAGTAGCCCTGGACCCCTGCACCAGCCCCAGCATTTT; CDR3: CASSSPGPLHQPQHF
D: .; V: TRBV7-8; size: once; J: TRBJ1-2; DNA: TGTGCCAGCAGCTTAGGGGCAGGGGACTATGGCTACACCTTC; CDR3: CASSLGAGDYGYTF
D: TRBD1; V: TRBV7-6; size: .; J: TRBJ1-6; DNA: TGTGCCAGCAGCACCGGACAGGCGCGCACCCTCCACTTT; CDR3: CASSTGQARTLHF
D: .; V: TRBV18; size: .; J: TRBJ1-5; DNA: TGTGCCAGCTCACCACCGACAGCTAGCAATCAGCCCCAGCATTTT; CDR3: CASSPPTASNQPQHF
D: TRBD2; V: TRBV15; size: .; J: TRBJ2-1; DNA: TGTGCCACCAGCAGAAGGCGGGGGGCCGCCTACAATGAGCAGTTCTTC; CDR3: CATSRRRGAAYNEQFF
D: TRBD2; V: TRBV23-1; size: once; J: TRBJ2-4; DNA: TGCGCCAGCAACCTAACTAGCGGGGGGGCCCTCATTCAGTACTTC; CDR3: CASNLTSGGALIQYF
D: .; V: TRBV20-1; size: .; J: TRBJ2-7; DNA: TGCAGTGCTAGAGGTGAGAGCTCCTACGAGCAGTACTTC; CDR3: CSARGESSYEQYF
D: .; V: TRBV29-1; size: .; J: TRBJ2-2; DNA: TGCAGCGTTGAAGATCGTAGGGTCTCGAACACCGGGGAGCTGTTTTTT; CDR3: CSVEDRRVSNTGELFF
D: TRBD2; V: TRBV9; size: once; J: TRBJ2-5; DNA: TGTGCCAGCAGCCCCCGACTAGCGGGGGGGCAAGAGACCCAGTACTTC; CDR3: CASSPRLAGGQETQYF
D: .; V: TRBV9; size: .; J: TRBJ2-3; DNA: TGTGCCAGCAGCGTAGGTCCAGGGTCAGATACGCAGTATTTT; CDR3: CASSVGPGSDTQYF
D: .; V: TRBV4-3; size: .; J: TRBJ2-3; DNA: TGCGCCAGCAGCCAAGATGGTCCCCCGGTGACAGATACGCAGTATTTT; CDR3: CASSQDGPPVTDTQYF
D: .; V: TRBV19; size: .; J: TRBJ1-2; DNA: TGTGCCAGTAGTAGTATGGTAAGACAGAGTGACTATGGCTACACCTTC; CDR3: CASSSMVRQSDYGYTF
D: .; V: TRBV27; size: .; J: TRBJ2-5; DNA: TGTGCCAGCAGTCCCTATGGCGGCGGGGAGACCCAGTACTTC; CDR3: CASSPYGGGETQYF
D: .; V: TRBV25-1; size: .; J: TRBJ2-7; DNA: TGTGCCAGCAGTGCGACGGCTCTCGAGCAGTACTTC; CDR3: CASSATALEQYF
D: TRBD1; V: TRBV3-1; size: .; J: TRBJ2-4; DNA: TGTGCCAGCAGCCAAGAGGGGACAGGGGGAAACATTCAGTACTTC; CDR3: CASSQEGTGGNIQYF
D: TRBD2; V: TRBV10-3; size: once; J: TRBJ2-1; DNA: TGTGCCACCTCTAGCGGGGGGGCATACGAGCAGTTCTTC; CDR3: CATSSGGAYEQFF
D: .; V: TRBV30; size: .; J: TRBJ2-7; DNA: TGTGCCTGGAAGGAGGGCCTCCACGAGCAGTACTTC; CDR3: CAWKEGLHEQYF
D: TRBD2; V: TRBV7-2; size: once; J: TRBJ2-1; DNA: TGTGCCAGCAGCTCGTCTAGCGGGGGGGCCCGAAATGAGCAGTTCTTC; CDR3: CASSSSSGGARNEQFF
D: .; V: TRBV3-1; size: .; J: TRBJ2-7; DNA: TGTGCCAGCAGCCAAGTTGCTAGCTCGTCCTACGAGCAGTACTTC; CDR3: CASSQVASSSYEQYF
D: .; V: TRBV7-2; size: .; J: TRBJ1-5; DNA: TGTGCCAGCAGTTACGGGACTCCCGGGGCCAATCAGCCCCAGCATTTT; CDR3: CASSYGTPGANQPQHF
D: .; V: TRBV30; size: few; J: TRBJ2-7; DNA: TGTGCCTGGAGTCAGGAGACAGTGGTAACCTACGAGCAGTACTTC; CDR3: CAWSQETVVTYEQYF